These 8 T cell receptor beta chains share one sample of origin, sequenced in a study of cytomegalovirus exposure and HLA in healthy donors. Amplification used 60 Vbeta primers and 13 Jbeta primers. TCRdb keeps only in-frame clones here, not all; method: immunoSEQ multiplex PCR. This sample contains 150,000 or so clones. Specimen: PBMCs. The receptors originated from a man aged 18 to 29 in good health and CMV-seronegative.

The V call is TRBV14, the J call TRBJ2-7, with TRBD1 matching 7 bases. This CDR3 has 16 amino acids. After removal of 1 base from V and 3 bases from J, the junction contained 9 bases not matched to a gene. Germline loops: CDR1 SGHDN, CDR2 FVKESK. The DNA for the CDR3 is TGTGCCAGCAGCCAAGCCGGGACAGTGCTTGGCTACGAGCAGTACTTC. Translating it yields CASSQAGTVLGYEQYF.

This chain uses TRBV5-1 with TRBJ2-5; D gene ambiguous. Trimming removed 1 base from V and 4 bases from J, with 8 bases in between. The CDR3 has 13 amino acids. CDR1 and CDR2 (germline): SGHRS, YFSETQ. CDR3 in amino acids: CASSLMTGETQYF. Written as DNA, the CDR3 is TGCGCCAGCAGCTTGATGACGGGAGAGACCCAGTACTTC.

This chain joins TRBV27 and TRBJ2-7; 10 bases agree with TRBD2. Trimming took 4 bases from V and 6 from J; bases not matched to a gene: 6. This CDR3 is built from 14 residues. Germline-derived CDR1 and CDR2 are MNHEY and SMNVEV (reference sequence). The CDR3 region is CASSSSGSWSEQYF. The CDR3, as DNA: TGTGCCAGCAGTTCTAGCGGGAGTTGGAGCGAGCAGTACTTC.

The rearrangement joins TRBV29-1 to TRBJ2-7; weak D call: TRBD2 (5 bases). Trimming took off 3 bases at V and 3 bases at J, with 18 bases between the two ends. The CDR3 contains 15 residues. The germline CDR1 and CDR2 sequences are SQVTM and ANQGSEA. In DNA, the CDR3 is TGCAGCGTTGAGATGATAGGGAGCGGAGACTACGAGCAGTACTTC. Translated: CSVEMIGSGDYEQYF.

The gene calls are TRBV7-9 and TRBJ2-5, with 7 nucleotides matching TRBD2. Matching the DNA end better, TRBJ2-7 makes the J call doubtful. The CDR3 extends over 13 amino acids. Per germline, CDR1 SEHNR and CDR2 FQNEAQ (reference sequence). The CDR3 spells CASSSSGSYEQYF. The CDR3 DNA is TGTGCCAGCAGCTCTAGCGGCTCCTACGAGCAGTACTTC.

This rearrangement joins TRBV7-2 to TRBJ2-1; 7 bases map to TRBD1. V lost 4 bases to trimming and J lost 9 bases; unmatched junction nucleotides: 12. The CDR3 is 15 residues long. Germline-derived CDR1 and CDR2 are SGHTA and FQGNSA. The CDR3 DNA reads TGTGCCAGCAGCTCAATTCGGGGACAGTTTTCTGAGCAGTTCTTC. Its translation: CASSSIRGQFSEQFF.

The V and J genes are TRBV9 and TRBJ1-3; D unclear. The CDR3 has 16 amino acids. Germline lookup yields CDR1 SGDLS and CDR2 YYNGEE. Trimming took 0 bases from V and 5 from J, leaving 15 bases between them. The CDR3 loop reads CASSVGVGGDRNTIYF. CDR3 DNA: TGTGCCAGCAGCGTAGGGGTTGGCGGGGATCGAAACACCATATATTTT.

The J gene is TRBJ2-7, the V gene TRBV2; no reliable D call. CDR1 is SNHLY and CDR2 is FYNNEI in the germline V gene. The CDR3 is 13 amino acids. The V end was cut by 4 bases, the J end by 0 bases, with 7 bases between. CDR3 sequence reads: CASSGQASYEQYF. CDR3 nucleotides: TGTGCCAGCAGTGGGCAGGCCTCCTACGAGCAGTACTTC.